One TCR beta chain is described in this entry. The source of the sample is a study of OX40 agonist ivuxolimab in advanced cancers. Profiled with immunoSEQ multiplex PCR; TCRdb holds only in-frame clones, not every one. The top ten hold approximately 0.5% of the sample, which has some 80,000 clones, about 87% seen once. V lost 4 bases to trimming and J lost 5 bases, with 14 bases between them. The CDR3 is 14 amino acids. Germline CDR1 and CDR2: MNHEY and SMNVEV (reference sequence). The sample in question was CD4+ or CD8+ T cells sorted from blood, obtained in a trial of the OX40 agonist ivuxolimab. The sequence was obtained from an adult with an advanced solid tumor such as melanoma, head and neck, liver or kidney cancer. The chain recombines TRBV27 with TRBJ2-5; a possible D gene is TRBD1 (5 bases). The CDR3 DNA reads TGTGCCAGCAGTTCCCCAGGGTACATCGAGACCCAGTACTTC. The encoded protein is CASSSPGYIETQYF.